This record concerns one T cell receptor (beta chain) sequence. The antigen is undetermined. Profiled with immunoSEQ multiplex PCR; TCRdb holds only in-frame clones, not every one. The profile shows 150,000 to 190,000 clones, 70% to 90% of them singletons. This CDR3 spans 14 amino acids. In germline, CDR1 is LGHNA, CDR2 YNFKEQ. V was clipped by 0 bases and J by 3 bases, with 9 bases between them. The data were obtained in a study of T cell responses to AZD1222 COVID-19 vaccine. The study, taken as a whole, reports: None of the repertoires were sampled until the peak T cell response had passed. Among vaccine-associated CD4 TCRs, coverage spanned spike, with dominance at 160-218 and 743-854.

The TCR was taken from an adult who had recovered from COVID-19. The sample consisted of peripheral blood, taken after recovery from COVID-19. V and J are TRBV4-2 and TRBJ2-7, with D hard to call. CDR3 coding DNA: TGTGCCAGCAGCCAAGATATGGACCGCTACGAGCAGTACTTC. It specifies CASSQDMDRYEQYF.